This is a list of T cell receptor beta chains from one sample in a study of blood T cell repertoires in COVID-19. The repertoire was sequenced with immunoSEQ multiplex PCR; TCRdb's copy has only in-frame clones and lacks some. The sample has 140,000 to 150,000 clones; roughly 84% are singletons. Sequencing was done on a sample of PBMCs or T cells enriched from blood (not recorded which). Receptors were obtained from a woman between 45 and 65 years old who had been exposed to COVID-19. Each CDR3 is given with its conserved first and last residue. The D gene is left open where the match is weak. Clone size is given for some rows only: seen once, a few or many times, or a class if the clone is expanded.

size	V	length	J	D	DNA	CDR3
.	TRBV7-7	15	TRBJ2-5	TRBD2	TGTGCCAGCAGCTCGGCAGCGGGAAGGGAAGAGACCCAGTACTTC	CASSSAAGREETQYF
.	TRBV6-2/TRBV6-3	15	TRBJ1-1	.	TGTGCCAGCAGTCGGGCAGGCGGGGGAGACACTGAAGCTTTCTTT	CASSRAGGGDTEAFF
once	TRBV5-1	14	TRBJ1-3	TRBD1	TGCGCCAGCAGCCCGACAGGGCCGAGAAACACCATATATTTT	CASSPTGPRNTIYF
.	TRBV11-2	14	TRBJ2-7	TRBD2	TGTGCCAGCAGCCGTAGCGGGAGTTCCTACGAGCAGTACTTC	CASSRSGSSYEQYF
.	TRBV6-2/TRBV6-3	12	TRBJ1-1	.	TGTGCCAGCAGCCGTGACTGGTCTGAAGCTTTCTTT	CASSRDWSEAFF
.	TRBV30	13	TRBJ1-5	.	TGTGCCTGGAAACAGGGTAGCAATCAGCCCCAGCATTTT	CAWKQGSNQPQHF
.	TRBV4-1	14	TRBJ2-3	TRBD1	TGCGCCAGCAGCCCGATGACAGGGTCTGATACGCAGTATTTT	CASSPMTGSDTQYF
.	TRBV14	15	TRBJ2-1	TRBD1	TGTGCCAGCAGCCCTGGACAGGGGGCCTACAATGAGCAGTTCTTC	CASSPGQGAYNEQFF
.	TRBV19	16	TRBJ2-1	TRBD2	TGTGCCAGTAGTATTCCGGCTAGCGGGAGGGTAAATGAGCAGTTCTTC	CASSIPASGRVNEQFF
few	TRBV6-2/TRBV6-3	14	TRBJ2-7	.	TGTGCCAGCAGTATAATTGCAGGGTCGGGCGAGCAGTACTTC	CASSIIAGSGEQYF